The rows below give T cell receptor beta chains drawn from one sample of a study of vaccination and CD4 T cells after COVID-19. TCRdb called the PCR reads again in MiXCR, with one record for every CDR3 protein. The sample has 18,000 or so distinct CDR3 sequences, about 45% seen once. These receptors' targets are unknown. The specimen was CD4+ T cells from blood, cultured in vitro, collected about 7 months after SARS-CoV-2 vaccination. The source of these receptors is a human donor who had recovered from COVID-19. Each CDR3 is given with its conserved first and last residue. D genes are given only for firm matches. Clone size is shown for a subset of rows, as once, few, many or a class of expanded clone.

v_gene,j_gene,d_gene,abundance,CDR3aa,CDR3nt
TRBV7-3,TRBJ2-5,.,few,CASSPGGAGETQYF,TGTGCCAGCAGCCCAGGGGGGGCAGGAGAGACCCAGTACTTC
TRBV4-3,TRBJ2-5,TRBD1,.,CASSQDLTGGTQYF,TGCGCCAGCAGCCAAGATCTGACAGGGGGCACCCAGTACTTC
TRBV19,TRBJ1-1,.,.,CASTPDRNTEAFF,TGTGCCAGTACCCCAGACAGGAACACTGAAGCTTTCTTT
TRBV29-1,TRBJ1-2,.,.,CSVHPKNYGYTF,TGCAGCGTCCACCCTAAGAACTATGGCTACACCTTC
TRBV20-1,TRBJ1-3,.,.,CSAQRQVSGNTIYF,TGCAGTGCTCAGAGACAGGTCTCTGGAAACACCATATATTTT
TRBV20-1,TRBJ2-7,TRBD2,once,CSAASLAGGMYF,TGCAGTGCTGCCTCGTTGGCGGGGGGGATGTACTTC
TRBV6-2/TRBV6-3,TRBJ2-1,TRBD2,.,CASSYGTSGSLYNEQFF,TGTGCCAGCAGTTATGGTACTAGCGGGAGCCTCTACAATGAGCAGTTCTTC
TRBV2,TRBJ1-5,.,few,CASNLVSGAGNQPQHF,TGTGCCAGCAATCTGGTGTCAGGGGCCGGGAATCAGCCCCAGCATTTT
TRBV6-1,TRBJ2-7,.,.,CASSVSGTSYEQYF,TGTGCCAGCAGTGTATCCGGGACTTCCTACGAGCAGTACTTC
TRBV7-9,TRBJ2-3,TRBD1,.,CASSLALGIEGAGTDTQYF,TGTGCCAGCAGCTTAGCATTGGGGATCGAGGGGGCCGGCACAGATACGCAGTATTTT
TRBV18,TRBJ2-5,TRBD1,.,CASSPKLQGTETQYF,TGTGCCAGCTCACCAAAGTTACAGGGGACAGAGACCCAGTACTTC
TRBV27,TRBJ1-2,TRBD1,.,CASSSIQFTPGQGNYGYTF,TGTGCCAGCAGTTCCATCCAATTCACCCCGGGACAGGGGAACTATGGCTACACCTTC
TRBV6-2/TRBV6-3,TRBJ2-7,.,.,CASSSIWQGGQYF,TGTGCCAGCAGTTCCATCTGGCAGGGCGGGCAGTACTTC
TRBV5-4,TRBJ2-5,TRBD1,few,CASSRGGQQETQYF,TGTGCCAGCAGCCGAGGGGGCCAACAAGAGACCCAGTACTTC